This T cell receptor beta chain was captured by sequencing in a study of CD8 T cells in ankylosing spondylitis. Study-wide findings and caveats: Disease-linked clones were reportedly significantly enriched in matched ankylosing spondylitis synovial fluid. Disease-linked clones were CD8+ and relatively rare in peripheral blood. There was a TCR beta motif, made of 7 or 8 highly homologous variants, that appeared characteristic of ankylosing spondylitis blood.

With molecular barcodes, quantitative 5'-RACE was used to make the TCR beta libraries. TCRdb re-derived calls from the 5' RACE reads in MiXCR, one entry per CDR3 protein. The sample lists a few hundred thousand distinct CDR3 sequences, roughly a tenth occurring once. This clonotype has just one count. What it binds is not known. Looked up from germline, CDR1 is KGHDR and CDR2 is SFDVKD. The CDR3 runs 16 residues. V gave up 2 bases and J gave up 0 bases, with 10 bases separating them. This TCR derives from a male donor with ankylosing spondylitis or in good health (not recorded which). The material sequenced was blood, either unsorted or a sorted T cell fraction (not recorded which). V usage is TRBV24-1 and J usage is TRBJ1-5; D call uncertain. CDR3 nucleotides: TGTGCCACCAGTGATTATGGACGAAGTAGCAATCAGCCCCAGCATTTT. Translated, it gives CATSDYGRSSNQPQHF.